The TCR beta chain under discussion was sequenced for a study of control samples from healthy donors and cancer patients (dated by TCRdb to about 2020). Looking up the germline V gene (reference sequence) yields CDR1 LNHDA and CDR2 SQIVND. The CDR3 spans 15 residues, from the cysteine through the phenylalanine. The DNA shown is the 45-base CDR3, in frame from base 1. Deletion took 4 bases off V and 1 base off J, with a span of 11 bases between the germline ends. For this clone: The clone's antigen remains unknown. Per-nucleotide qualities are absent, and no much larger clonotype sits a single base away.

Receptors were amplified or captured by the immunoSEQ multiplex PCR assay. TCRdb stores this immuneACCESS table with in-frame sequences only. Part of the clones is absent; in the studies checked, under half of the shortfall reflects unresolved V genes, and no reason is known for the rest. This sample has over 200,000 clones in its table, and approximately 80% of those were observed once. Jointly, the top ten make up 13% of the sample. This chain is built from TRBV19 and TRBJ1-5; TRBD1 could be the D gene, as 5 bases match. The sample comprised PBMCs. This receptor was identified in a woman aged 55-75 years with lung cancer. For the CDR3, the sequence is CASSRDGRSNQPQHF. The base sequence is TGTGCCAGTAGTAGGGACGGGAGAAGCAATCAGCCCCAGCATTTT.